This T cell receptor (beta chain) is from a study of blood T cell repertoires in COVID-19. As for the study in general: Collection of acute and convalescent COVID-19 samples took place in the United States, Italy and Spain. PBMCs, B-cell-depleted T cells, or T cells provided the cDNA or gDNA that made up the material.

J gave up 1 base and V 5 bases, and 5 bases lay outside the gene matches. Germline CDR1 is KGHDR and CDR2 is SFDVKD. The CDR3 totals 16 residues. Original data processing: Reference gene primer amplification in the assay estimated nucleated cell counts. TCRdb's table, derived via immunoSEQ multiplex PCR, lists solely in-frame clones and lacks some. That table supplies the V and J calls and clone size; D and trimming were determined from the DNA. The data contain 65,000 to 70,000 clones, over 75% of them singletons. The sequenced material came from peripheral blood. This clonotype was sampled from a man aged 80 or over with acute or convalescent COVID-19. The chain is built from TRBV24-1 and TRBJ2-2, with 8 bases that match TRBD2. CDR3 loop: CATSVASGGNTGELFF. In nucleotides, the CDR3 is TGTGCCACCAGTGTTGCCAGCGGGGGGAACACCGGGGAGCTGTTTTTT.